The 3 T cell receptor beta chains given below trace back to one sample, sequenced in a study of shared clonotypes between healthy human individuals. Only in-frame clones appear in the TCRdb table, and some are missing; sequencing was by immunoSEQ multiplex PCR. The sample has under 2,500,000 clones, approximately 96% seen once. Material for sequencing was naive CD4+ T cells sorted from blood. Subset defined: CD45RA+ positively selected. Receptor source: a young man in good health.

The V and J genes are TRBV6-5 and TRBJ1-2; D possibly corresponds to TRBD1 (6 bases). Germline lookup yields CDR1 MNHEY and CDR2 SVGAGI. Trimming stripped 8 bases from V and 3 bases from J, with 13 bases between. The CDR3 covers 13 residues. CDR3 loop: CASRPGAYYGYTF. The CDR3 bases are TGTGCCAGCCGTCCGGGGGCTTACTATGGCTACACCTTC.

This chain joins TRBV11-2 and TRBJ1-4; D uncertain. Trimming took off 1 base at V and 8 bases at J, with 8 bases between the two ends. The CDR3 sequence is 13 residues long. Germline V gene data show CDR1 as SGHAT and CDR2 as FQNNGV. The CDR3 sequence is CASSLGLQEKLFF. The CDR3 region has the DNA TGTGCCAGCAGCTTAGGCCTCCAGGAAAAACTGTTTTTT.

The chain is built from TRBV11-3 and TRBJ2-5; 10 bases are shared with TRBD1. This CDR3 spans 15 amino acids. Trimming at V came to 4 bases and at J to 0 bases, leaving 2 bases not matched to a gene. Germline CDR1 is SGHNT and CDR2 is YENEEA. The CDR3 sequence: CASSSGQGHQETQYF. CDR3 DNA: TGTGCCAGCAGCTCGGGACAGGGGCACCAAGAGACCCAGTACTTC. Full variable domain (remainder filled in from reference TRBV11-3 and TRBJ2-5): EAGVVQSPRYKIIEKKQPVAFWCNPISGHNTLYWYLQNLGQGPELLIRYENEEAVDDSQLPKDRFSAERLKGVDSTLKIQPAELGDSAVYLCASSSGQGHQETQYFGPGTRLLVL.